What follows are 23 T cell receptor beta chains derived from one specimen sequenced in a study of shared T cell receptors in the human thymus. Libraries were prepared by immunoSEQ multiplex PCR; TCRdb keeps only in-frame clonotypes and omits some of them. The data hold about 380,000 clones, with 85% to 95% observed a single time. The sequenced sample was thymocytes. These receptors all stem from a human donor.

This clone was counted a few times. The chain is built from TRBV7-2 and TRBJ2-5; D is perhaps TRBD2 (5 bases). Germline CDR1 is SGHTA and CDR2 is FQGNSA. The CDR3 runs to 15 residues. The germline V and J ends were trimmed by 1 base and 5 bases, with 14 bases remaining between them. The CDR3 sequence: CASSLDHAGQETQYF. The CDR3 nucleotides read TGTGCCAGCAGCTTAGATCATGCGGGTCAGGAGACCCAGTACTTC.

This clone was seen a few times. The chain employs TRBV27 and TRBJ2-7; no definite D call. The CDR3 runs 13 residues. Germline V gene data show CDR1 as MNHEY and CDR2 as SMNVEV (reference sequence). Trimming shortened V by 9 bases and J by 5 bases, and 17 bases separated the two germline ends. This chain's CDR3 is CASYNGFSNEQYF. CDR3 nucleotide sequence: TGTGCCAGTTATAACGGTTTCTCGAACGAGCAGTACTTC.

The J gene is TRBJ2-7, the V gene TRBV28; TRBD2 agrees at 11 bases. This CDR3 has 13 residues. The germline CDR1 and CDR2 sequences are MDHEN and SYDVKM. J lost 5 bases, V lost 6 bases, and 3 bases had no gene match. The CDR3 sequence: CASRLAGENEQYF. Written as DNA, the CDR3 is TGTGCCAGCAGACTAGCGGGAGAAAACGAGCAGTACTTC.

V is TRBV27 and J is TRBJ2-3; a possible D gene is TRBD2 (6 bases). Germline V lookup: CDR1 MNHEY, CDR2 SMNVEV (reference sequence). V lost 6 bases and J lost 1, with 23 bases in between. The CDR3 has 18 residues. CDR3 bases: TGTGCCAGCAGATACGACACCCCCCCCGGGACTGGCACAGATACGCAGTATTTT. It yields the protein CASRYDTPPGTGTDTQYF.

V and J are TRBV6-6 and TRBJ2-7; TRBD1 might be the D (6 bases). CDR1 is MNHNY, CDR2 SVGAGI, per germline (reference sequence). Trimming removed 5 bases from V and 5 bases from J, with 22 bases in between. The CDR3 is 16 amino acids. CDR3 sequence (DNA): TGTGCCAGCAGTCACCCTCACAGGGTCCCGGTACACGAGCAGTACTTC. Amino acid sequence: CASSHPHRVPVHEQYF.

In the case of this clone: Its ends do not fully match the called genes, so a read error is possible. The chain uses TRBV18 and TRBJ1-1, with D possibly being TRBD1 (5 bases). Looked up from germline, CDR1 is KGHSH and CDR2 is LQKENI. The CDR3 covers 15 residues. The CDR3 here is CASPPGEDTLTEAFF. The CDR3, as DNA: TGTGCCAGCCCACCGGGGGAGGACACGCTCACTGAAGCTTTCTTT.

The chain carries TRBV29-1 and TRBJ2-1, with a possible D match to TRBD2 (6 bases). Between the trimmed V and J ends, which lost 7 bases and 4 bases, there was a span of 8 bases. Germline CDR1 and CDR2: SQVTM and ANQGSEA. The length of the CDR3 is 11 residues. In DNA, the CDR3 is TGCAGCGGCGGGAAATACAATGAGCAGTTCTTC. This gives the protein CSGGKYNEQFF.

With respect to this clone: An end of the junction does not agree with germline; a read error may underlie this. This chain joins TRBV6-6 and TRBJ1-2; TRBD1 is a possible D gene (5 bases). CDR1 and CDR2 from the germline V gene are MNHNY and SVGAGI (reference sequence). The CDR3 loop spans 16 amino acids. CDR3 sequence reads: CASSYSKRGPRYGHTF. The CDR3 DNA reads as TGTGCCAGCAGTTACTCGAAAAGGGGTCCGCGGTATGGCCACACCTTC.

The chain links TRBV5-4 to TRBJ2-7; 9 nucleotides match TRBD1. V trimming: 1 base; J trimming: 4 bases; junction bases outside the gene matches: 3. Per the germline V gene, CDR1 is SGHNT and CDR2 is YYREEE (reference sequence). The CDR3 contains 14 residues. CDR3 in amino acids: CASSLRQGDYEQYF. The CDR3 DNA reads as TGTGCCAGCAGCTTGAGACAGGGGGATTACGAGCAGTACTTC.

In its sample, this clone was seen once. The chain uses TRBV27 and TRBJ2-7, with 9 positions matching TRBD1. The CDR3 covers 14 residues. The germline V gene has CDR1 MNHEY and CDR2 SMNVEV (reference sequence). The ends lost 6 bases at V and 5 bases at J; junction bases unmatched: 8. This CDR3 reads CASRSGTGSNEQYF. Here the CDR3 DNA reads TGTGCCAGCAGATCCGGGACAGGGAGCAACGAGCAGTACTTC.

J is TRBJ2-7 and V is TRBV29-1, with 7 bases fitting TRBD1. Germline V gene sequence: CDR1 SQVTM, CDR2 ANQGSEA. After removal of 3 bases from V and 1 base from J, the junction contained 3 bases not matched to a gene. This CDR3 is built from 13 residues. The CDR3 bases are TGCAGCGTTGAGGACAGGTTTTCCTACGAGCAGTACTTC. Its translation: CSVEDRFSYEQYF.

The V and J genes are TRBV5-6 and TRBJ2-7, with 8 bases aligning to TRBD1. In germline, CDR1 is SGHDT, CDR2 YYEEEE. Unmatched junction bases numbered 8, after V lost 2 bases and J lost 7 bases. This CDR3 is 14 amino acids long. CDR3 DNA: TGTGCCAGCAGCTTACGGACAGGGTGTGGTGAGCAGTACTTC. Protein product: CASSLRTGCGEQYF.

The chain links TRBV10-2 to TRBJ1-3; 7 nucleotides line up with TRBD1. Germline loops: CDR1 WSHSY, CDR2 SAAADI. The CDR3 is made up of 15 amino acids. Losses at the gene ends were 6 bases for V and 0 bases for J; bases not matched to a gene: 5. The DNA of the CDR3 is TGCGCCAGCAGCAAGGGACAGTTCTCTGGAAACACCATATATTTT. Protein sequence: CASSKGQFSGNTIYF.

The CDR3 loop is CASSLGGDEKLFF. Written as DNA, the CDR3 is TGTGCCAGCAGCTTAGGGGGGGACGAAAAACTGTTTTTT. This rearrangement joins TRBV7-2 to TRBJ1-4, with D possibly being TRBD1 (5 bases). The CDR3 has 13 amino acids. CDR1 is SGHTA, CDR2 FQGNSA, per germline. V lost 1 base, J lost 8 bases, and 8 bases lay in between.

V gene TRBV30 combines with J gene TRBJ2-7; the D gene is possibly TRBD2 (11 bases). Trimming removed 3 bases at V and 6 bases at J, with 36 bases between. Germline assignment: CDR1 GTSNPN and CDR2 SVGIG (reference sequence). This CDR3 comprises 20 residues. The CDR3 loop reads CAWSAPGQGSTSGGLREQYF. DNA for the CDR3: TGTGCCTGGAGCGCCCCGGGACAGGGGAGCACTAGCGGGGGCCTACGCGAGCAGTACTTC.

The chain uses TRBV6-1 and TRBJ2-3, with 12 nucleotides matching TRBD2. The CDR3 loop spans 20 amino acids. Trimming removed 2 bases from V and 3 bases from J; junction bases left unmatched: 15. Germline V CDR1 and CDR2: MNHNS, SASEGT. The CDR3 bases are TGTGCCAGCAGTGAATCAAAGGGGCTAGCGGGAGGGCCGAGGACAGATACGCAGTATTTT. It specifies CASSESKGLAGGPRTDTQYF.

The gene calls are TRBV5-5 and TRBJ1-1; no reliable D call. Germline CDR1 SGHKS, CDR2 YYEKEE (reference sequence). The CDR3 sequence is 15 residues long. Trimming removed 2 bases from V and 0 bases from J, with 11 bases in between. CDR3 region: CASSFDGGMNTEAFF. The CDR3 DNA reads TGTGCCAGCAGCTTTGATGGCGGCATGAACACTGAAGCTTTCTTT.

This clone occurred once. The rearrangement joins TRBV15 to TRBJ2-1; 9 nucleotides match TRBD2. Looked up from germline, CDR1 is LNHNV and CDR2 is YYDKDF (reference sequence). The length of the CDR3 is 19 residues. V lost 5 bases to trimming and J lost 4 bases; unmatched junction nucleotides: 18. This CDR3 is CATSSPGAGLARGYNEQFF. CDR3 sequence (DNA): TGTGCCACCAGCTCCCCTGGGGCAGGACTAGCGCGGGGTTACAATGAGCAGTTCTTC.

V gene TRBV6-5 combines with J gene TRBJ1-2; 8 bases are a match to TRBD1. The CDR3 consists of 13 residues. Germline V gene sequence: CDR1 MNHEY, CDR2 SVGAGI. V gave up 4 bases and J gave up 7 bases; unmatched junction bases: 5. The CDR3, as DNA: TGTGCCAGCAGTTCGGGACAGGCCGCTGGCTACACCTTC. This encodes CASSSGQAAGYTF.

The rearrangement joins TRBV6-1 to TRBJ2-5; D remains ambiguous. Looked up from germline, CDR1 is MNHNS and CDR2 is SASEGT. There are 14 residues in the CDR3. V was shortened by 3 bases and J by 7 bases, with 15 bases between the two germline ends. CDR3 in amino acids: CASSDPSWALTQYF. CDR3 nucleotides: TGTGCCAGCAGTGATCCTTCATGGGCCCTGACCCAGTACTTC.

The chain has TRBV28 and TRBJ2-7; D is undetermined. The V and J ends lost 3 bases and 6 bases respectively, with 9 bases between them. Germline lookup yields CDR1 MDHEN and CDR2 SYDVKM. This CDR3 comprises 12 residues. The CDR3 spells CASSLDTSEQYF. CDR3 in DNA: TGTGCCAGCAGTTTGGATACTTCCGAGCAGTACTTC.

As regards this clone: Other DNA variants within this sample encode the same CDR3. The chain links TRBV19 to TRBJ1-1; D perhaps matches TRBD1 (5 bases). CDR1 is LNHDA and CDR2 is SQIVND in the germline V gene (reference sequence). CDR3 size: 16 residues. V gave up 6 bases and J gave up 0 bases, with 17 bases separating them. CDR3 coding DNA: TGTGCCAGTAGCTTTCGTGCCAGACAGTTGAACACTGAAGCTTTCTTT. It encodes CASSFRARQLNTEAFF.

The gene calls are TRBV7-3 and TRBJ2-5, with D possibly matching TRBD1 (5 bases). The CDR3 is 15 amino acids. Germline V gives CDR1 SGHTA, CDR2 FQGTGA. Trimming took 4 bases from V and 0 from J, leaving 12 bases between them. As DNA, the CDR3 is TGTGCCAGCAGCTCAGGGTTGTTTGACCAAGAGACCCAGTACTTC. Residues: CASSSGLFDQETQYF.